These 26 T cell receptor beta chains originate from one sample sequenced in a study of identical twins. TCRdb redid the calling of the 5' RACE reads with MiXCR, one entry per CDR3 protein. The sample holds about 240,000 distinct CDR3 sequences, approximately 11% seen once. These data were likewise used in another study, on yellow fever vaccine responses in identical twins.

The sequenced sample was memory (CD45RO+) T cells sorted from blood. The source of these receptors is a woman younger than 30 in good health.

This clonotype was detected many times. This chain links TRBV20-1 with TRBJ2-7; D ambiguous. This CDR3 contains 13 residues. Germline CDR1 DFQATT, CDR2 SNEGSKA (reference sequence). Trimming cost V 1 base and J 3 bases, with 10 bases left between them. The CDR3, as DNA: TGCAGTGCTAGAGTACTCCTCAACTACGAGCAGTACTTC. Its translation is CSARVLLNYEQYF.

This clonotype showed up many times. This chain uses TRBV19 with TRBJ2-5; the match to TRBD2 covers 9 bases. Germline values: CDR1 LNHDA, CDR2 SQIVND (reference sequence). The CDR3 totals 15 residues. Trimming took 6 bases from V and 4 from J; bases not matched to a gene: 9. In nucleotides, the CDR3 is TGTGCCAGTAGCTACGGATCAGCGGGAGGAGAGACCCAGTACTTC. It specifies CASSYGSAGGETQYF. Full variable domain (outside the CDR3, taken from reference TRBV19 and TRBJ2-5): DGGITQSPKYLFRKEGQNVTLSCEQNLNHDAMYWYRQDPGQGLRLIYYSQIVNDFQKGDIAEGYSVSREKKESFPLTVTSAQKNPTAFYLCASSYGSAGGETQYFGPGTRLLVL.

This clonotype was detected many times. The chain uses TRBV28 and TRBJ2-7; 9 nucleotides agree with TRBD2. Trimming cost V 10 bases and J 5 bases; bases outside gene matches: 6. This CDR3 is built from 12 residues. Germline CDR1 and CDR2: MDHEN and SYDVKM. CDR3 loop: CATQGLADEQYF. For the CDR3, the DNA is TGTGCCACCCAGGGACTAGCAGACGAGCAGTACTTC.

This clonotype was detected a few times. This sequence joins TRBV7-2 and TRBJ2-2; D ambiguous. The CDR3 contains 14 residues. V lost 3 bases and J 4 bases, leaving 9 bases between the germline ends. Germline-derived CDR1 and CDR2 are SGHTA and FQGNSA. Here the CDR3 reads CASSFFVGTGELFF. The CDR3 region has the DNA TGTGCCAGCAGCTTTTTTGTAGGCACCGGGGAGCTGTTTTTT.

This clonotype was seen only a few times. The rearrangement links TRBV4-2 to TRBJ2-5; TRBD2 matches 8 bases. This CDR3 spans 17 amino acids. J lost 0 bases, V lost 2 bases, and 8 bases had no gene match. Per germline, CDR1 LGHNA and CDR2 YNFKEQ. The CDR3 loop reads CASSQQWRGEYQETQYF. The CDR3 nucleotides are TGTGCCAGCAGCCAACAATGGCGGGGGGAGTACCAAGAGACCCAGTACTTC.

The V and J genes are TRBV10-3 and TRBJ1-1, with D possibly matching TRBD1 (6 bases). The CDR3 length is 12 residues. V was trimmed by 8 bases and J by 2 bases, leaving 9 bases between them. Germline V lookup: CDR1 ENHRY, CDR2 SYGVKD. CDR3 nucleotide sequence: TGTGCCATCGGGGGCATTAACACTGAAGCTTTCTTT. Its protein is CAIGGINTEAFF.

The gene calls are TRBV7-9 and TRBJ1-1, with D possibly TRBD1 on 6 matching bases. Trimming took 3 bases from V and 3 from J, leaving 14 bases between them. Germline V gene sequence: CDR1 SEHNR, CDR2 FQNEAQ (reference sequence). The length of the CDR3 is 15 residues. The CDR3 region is CASSFVGHFYTEAFF. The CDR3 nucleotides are TGTGCCAGCAGCTTCGTGGGACATTTCTACACTGAAGCTTTCTTT.

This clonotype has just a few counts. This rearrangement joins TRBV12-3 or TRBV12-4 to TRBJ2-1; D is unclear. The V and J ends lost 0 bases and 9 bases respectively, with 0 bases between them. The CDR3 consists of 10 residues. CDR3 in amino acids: CASSLAEQFF. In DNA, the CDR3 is TGTGCCAGCAGTTTAGCTGAGCAGTTCTTC.

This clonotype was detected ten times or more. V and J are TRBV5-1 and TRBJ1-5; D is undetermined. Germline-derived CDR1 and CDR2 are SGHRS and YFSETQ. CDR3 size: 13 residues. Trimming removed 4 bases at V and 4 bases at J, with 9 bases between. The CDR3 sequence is CASSTGANQPQHF. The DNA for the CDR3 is TGCGCCAGCAGCACCGGAGCGAATCAGCCCCAGCATTTT.

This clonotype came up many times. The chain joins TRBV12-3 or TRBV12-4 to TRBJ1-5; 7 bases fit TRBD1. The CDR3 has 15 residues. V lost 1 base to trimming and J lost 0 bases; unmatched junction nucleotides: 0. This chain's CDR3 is CASSLGTGSNQPQHF. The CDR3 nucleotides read TGTGCCAGCAGTTTAGGGACAGGTAGCAATCAGCCCCAGCATTTT.

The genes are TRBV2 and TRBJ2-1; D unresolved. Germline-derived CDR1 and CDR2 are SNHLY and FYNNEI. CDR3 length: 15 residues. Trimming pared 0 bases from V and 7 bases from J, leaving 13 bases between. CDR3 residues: CASSEAGIATNEQFF. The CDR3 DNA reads TGTGCCAGCAGTGAAGCTGGGATTGCCACAAATGAGCAGTTCTTC.

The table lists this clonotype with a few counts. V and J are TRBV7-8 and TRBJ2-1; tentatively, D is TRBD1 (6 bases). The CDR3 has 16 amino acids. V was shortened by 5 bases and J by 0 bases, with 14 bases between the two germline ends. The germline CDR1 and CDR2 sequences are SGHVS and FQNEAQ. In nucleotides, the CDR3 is TGTGCCAGCAGCCAGGGGTGGGGCAGCTCCTACAATGAGCAGTTCTTC. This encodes CASSQGWGSSYNEQFF.

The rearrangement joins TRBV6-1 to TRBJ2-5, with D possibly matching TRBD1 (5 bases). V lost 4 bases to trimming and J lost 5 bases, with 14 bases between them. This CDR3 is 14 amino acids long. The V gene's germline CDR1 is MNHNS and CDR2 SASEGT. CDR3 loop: CASSGSRDGETQYF. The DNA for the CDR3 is TGTGCCAGCAGTGGGAGCAGGGATGGGGAGACCCAGTACTTC.

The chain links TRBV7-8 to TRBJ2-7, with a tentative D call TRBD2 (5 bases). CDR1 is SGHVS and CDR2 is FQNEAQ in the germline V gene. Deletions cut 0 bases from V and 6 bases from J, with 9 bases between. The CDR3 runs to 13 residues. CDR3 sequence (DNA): TGTGCCAGCAGCTTAGCGGGTGGGAGCGAGCAGTACTTC. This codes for CASSLAGGSEQYF.

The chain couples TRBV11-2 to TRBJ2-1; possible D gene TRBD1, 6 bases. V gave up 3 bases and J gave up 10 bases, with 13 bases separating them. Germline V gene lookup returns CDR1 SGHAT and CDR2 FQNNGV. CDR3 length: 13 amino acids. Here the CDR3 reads CASSFNRDTEQFF. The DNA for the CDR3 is TGTGCCAGCAGCTTCAACAGGGATACGGAGCAGTTCTTC.

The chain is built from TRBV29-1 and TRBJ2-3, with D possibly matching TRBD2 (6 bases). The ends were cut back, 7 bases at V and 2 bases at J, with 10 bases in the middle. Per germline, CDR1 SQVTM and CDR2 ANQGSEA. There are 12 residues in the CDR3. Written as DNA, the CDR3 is TGCAGCGGGCGGGACCTCACAGATACGCAGTATTTT. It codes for CSGRDLTDTQYF.

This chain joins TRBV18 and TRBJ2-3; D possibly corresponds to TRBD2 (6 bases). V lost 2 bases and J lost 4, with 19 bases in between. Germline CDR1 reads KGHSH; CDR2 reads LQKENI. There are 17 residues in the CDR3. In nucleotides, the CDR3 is TGTGCCAGCTCACCAATAGCGGCCTACGGGTCCGCAGATACGCAGTATTTT. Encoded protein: CASSPIAAYGSADTQYF.

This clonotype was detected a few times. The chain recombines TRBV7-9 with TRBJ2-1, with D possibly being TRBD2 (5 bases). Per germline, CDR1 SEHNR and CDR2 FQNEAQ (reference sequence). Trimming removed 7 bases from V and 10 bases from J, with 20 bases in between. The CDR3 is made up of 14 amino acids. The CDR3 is CASINSAARGEQFF. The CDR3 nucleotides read TGTGCCAGCATCAACTCTGCCGCCCGGGGAGAGCAGTTCTTC.

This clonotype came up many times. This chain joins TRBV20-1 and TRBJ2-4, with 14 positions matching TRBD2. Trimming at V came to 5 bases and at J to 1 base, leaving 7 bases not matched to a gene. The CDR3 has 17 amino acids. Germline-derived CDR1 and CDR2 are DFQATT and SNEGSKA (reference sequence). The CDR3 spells CSAPTSGRDRAKNIQYF. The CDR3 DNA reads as TGCAGTGCTCCGACTAGCGGGAGGGATAGGGCCAAAAACATTCAGTACTTC.

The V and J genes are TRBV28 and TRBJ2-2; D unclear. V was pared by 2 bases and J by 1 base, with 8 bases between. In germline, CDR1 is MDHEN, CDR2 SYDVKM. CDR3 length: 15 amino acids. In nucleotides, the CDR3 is TGTGCCAGCAGTTTAGGGCCAGTGAACACCGGGGAGCTGTTTTTT. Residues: CASSLGPVNTGELFF.

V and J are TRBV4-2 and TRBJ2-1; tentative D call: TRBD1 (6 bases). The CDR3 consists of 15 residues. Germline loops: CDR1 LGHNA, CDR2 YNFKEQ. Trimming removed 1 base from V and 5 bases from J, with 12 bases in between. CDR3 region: CASSQGGTGNNEQFF. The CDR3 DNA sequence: TGTGCCAGCAGCCAAGGAGGTACAGGGAACAATGAGCAGTTCTTC.

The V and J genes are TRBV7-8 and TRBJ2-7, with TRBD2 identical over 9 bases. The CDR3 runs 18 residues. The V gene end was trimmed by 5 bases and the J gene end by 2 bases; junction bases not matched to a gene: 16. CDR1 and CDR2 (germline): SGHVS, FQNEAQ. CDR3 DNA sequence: TGTGCCAGCAGCCACACGGGGACTCTAGCGGGGCCGGCCTACGAGCAGTACTTC. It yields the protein CASSHTGTLAGPAYEQYF. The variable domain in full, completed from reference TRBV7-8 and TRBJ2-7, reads GAGVSQSPRYKVAKRGQDVALRCDPISGHVSLFWYQQALGQGPEFLTYFQNEAQLDKSGLPSDRFFAERPEGSVSTLKIQRTQQEDSAVYLCASSHTGTLAGPAYEQYFGPGTRLTVT.

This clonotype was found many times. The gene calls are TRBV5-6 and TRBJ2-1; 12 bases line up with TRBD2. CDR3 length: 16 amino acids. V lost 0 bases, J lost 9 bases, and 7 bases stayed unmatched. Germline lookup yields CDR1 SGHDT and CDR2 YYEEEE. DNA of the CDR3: TGTGCCAGCAGCTTGGTGCGACTAGCGGGAGTACCTGAGCAGTTCTTC. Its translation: CASSLVRLAGVPEQFF.

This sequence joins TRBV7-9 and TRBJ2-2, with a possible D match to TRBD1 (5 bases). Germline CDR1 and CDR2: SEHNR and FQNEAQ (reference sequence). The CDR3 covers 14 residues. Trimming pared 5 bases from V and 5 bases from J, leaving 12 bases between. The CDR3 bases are TGTGCCAGCAGCCCGATATCAGGGACCGGGGAGCTGTTTTTT. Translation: CASSPISGTGELFF.

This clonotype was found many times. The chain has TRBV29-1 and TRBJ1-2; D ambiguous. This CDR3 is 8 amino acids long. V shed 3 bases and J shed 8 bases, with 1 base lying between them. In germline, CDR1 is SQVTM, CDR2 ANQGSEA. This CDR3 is CSVEGYTF. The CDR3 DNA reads TGCAGCGTTGAGGGCTACACCTTC.

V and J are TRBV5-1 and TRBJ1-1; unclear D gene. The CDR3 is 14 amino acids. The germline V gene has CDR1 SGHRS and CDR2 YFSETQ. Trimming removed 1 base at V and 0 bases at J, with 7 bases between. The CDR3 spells CASSLTYMNTEAFF. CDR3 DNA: TGCGCCAGCAGCTTGACCTACATGAACACTGAAGCTTTCTTT.